What follows are 10 T cell receptor beta chains derived from one specimen sequenced in a study of cytomegalovirus exposure and HLA in healthy donors. The study ran its PCR with 60 Vbeta and 13 Jbeta primers. Generated by immunoSEQ multiplex PCR, the TCRdb table keeps only in-frame clones and is missing some. The repertoire holds fewer than 65,000 clones, with about 87% as singletons. Sequenced: PBMCs. All receptors come from a man aged 18-30 years in good health and CMV-seronegative.

The chain carries TRBV6-5 and TRBJ1-2; the match to TRBD1 covers 7 bases. Trimming at V came to 5 bases and at J to 5 bases, leaving 8 bases not matched to a gene. The germline CDR1 and CDR2 sequences are MNHEY and SVGAGI. This CDR3 region has 14 residues. This chain's CDR3 is CASSAGQSLYGYTF. The CDR3 DNA reads as TGTGCCAGCAGTGCGGGACAGTCGCTTTATGGCTACACCTTC.

The V gene is TRBV25-1, the J gene TRBJ1-1, with TRBD1 identical over 10 bases. The germline CDR1 and CDR2 sequences are MGHDK and SYGVNS. The J segment lost 1 base and the V segment lost 6 bases, leaving 5 bases of the junction unmatched. The CDR3 spans 15 residues. The CDR3 is CASSRQGAGNTEAFF. DNA for the CDR3: TGTGCCAGCAGCCGACAGGGGGCCGGGAACACTGAAGCTTTCTTT.

This chain uses TRBV28 with TRBJ2-3; D is perhaps TRBD1 (5 bases). Trimming took off 6 bases at V and 0 bases at J, with 10 bases between the two ends. CDR1 and CDR2 from the germline V gene are MDHEN and SYDVKM. The CDR3 consists of 14 residues. In DNA, the CDR3 is TGTGCCAGCAGGACAGCTACTAGCACAGATACGCAGTATTTT. Protein product: CASRTATSTDTQYF.

DNA of the CDR3: TGTGCCAGCAGCGTAACAGGAATGAACACTGAAGCTTTCTTT. It codes for CASSVTGMNTEAFF. The chain recombines TRBV9 with TRBJ1-1; D may be TRBD1 (5 bases). The germline gives CDR1 SGDLS, CDR2 YYNGEE. The CDR3 has 14 residues. The V gene lost 1 base and the J gene lost 0 bases, with 7 bases spanning the gap.

The chain has TRBV2 and TRBJ2-1, with TRBD2 as a possible D gene (6 bases). In germline, CDR1 is SNHLY, CDR2 FYNNEI. This CDR3 contains 14 residues. V dropped 6 bases and J dropped 0 bases, with 9 bases sitting between them. CDR3 nucleotides: TGTGCCAGCAGGAGCGGGTCCTCCTACAATGAGCAGTTCTTC. It is translated as CASRSGSSYNEQFF.

The chain links TRBV6-7 to TRBJ1-2, with D hard to call. TRBV6-7 is given ORF status, its function remaining uncertain. V lost 10 bases and J 6 bases, leaving 9 bases between the germline ends. CDR3 size: 10 residues. The CDR3 DNA reads as TGTGCCACACACGAACATGGCTACACCTTC. Translation gives CATHEHGYTF.

This clone was counted a single time. The V gene is TRBV6-5, the J gene TRBJ1-3; 8 nucleotides align to TRBD1. CDR1 and CDR2 from the germline V gene are MNHEY and SVGAGI. The junction had 8 bases not matched to a gene; V was cut back by 6 bases and J by 13 bases. The CDR3 is made up of 12 amino acids. The CDR3 loop is CASSPGQGKIYF. CDR3 sequence (DNA): TGTGCCAGCAGCCCCGGACAGGGCAAGATATATTTT.

This clone was seen only once. The chain's CDR3 is CAITSGTGGSVGELFF. CDR3 sequence (DNA): TGTGCCATCACGTCAGGAACAGGGGGCTCGGTCGGGGAGCTGTTTTTT. The chain is built from TRBV10-3 and TRBJ2-2, with 9 bases aligning to TRBD1. This CDR3 spans 16 amino acids. Germline CDR1 reads ENHRY; CDR2 reads SYGVKD. J was trimmed by 7 bases and V by 7 bases; bases with no gene match: 13.

The rearrangement uses TRBV7-8 and TRBJ1-4; TRBD1 might be the D (5 bases). The V end was cut by 5 bases, the J end by 7 bases, with 14 bases between. CDR1 is SGHVS and CDR2 is FQNEAQ in the germline V gene. The CDR3 loop spans 14 amino acids. CDR3: CASSLAGGGEKLFF. CDR3 in DNA: TGTGCCAGCAGCCTCGCCGGGGGGGGTGAAAAACTGTTTTTT. The full variable domain, in which reference TRBV7-8 and TRBJ1-4 provide the parts outside the CDR3, is GAGVSQSPRYKVAKRGQDVALRCDPISGHVSLFWYQQALGQGPEFLTYFQNEAQLDKSGLPSDRFFAERPEGSVSTLKIQRTQQEDSAVYLCASSLAGGGEKLFFGSGTQLSVL.

The CDR3 spells CASSETVNTEAFF. The CDR3 coding sequence is TGTGCCAGCTCGGAGACTGTGAACACTGAAGCTTTCTTT. V and J are TRBV11-1 and TRBJ1-1; D remains ambiguous. Germline-derived CDR1 and CDR2 are SGHAT and FQDESV (reference sequence). Trimming pared 8 bases from V and 0 bases from J, leaving 10 bases between. The CDR3 has 13 amino acids.